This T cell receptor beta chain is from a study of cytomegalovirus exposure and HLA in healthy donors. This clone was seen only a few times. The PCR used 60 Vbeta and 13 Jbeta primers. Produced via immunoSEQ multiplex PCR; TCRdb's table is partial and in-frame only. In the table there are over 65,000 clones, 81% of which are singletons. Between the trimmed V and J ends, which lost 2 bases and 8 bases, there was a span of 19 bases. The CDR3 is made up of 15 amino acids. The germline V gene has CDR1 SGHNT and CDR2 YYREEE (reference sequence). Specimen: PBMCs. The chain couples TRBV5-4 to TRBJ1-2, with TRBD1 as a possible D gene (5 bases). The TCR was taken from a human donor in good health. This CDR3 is CASSFLAGKEVGYTF. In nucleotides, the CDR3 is TGTGCCAGCAGCTTTCTGGCAGGGAAAGAAGTAGGCTACACCTTC. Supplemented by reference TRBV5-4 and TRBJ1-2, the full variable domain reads ETGVTQSPTHLIKTRGQQVTLRCSSQSGHNTVSWYQQALGQGPQFIFQYYREEENGRGNFPPRFSGLQFPNYSSELNVNALELDDSALYLCASSFLAGKEVGYTFGSGTRLTVV.